The T cell receptor beta chain under discussion was sequenced for a study of Graves' ophthalmopathy and Graves' hyperthyroidism. About the research overall: Peripheral blood was gathered at the point of initial diagnosis, before any treatment started.

This clonotype has ten or more counts. Its target is not known. V lost 5 bases and J 3 bases, leaving 17 bases between the germline ends. Germline V lookup: CDR1 MDHEN, CDR2 SYDVKM. CDR3 length: 16 amino acids. Findings and caveats of the study: With a specificity of about 75% and a sensitivity of around 71%, the model predicted ophthalmopathy progression. Among thyroid clonotypes expanded above 0.001 frequency, most also appeared in blood.

For repertoire sequencing, the TCR beta CDR3 regions were amplified from RNA transcripts. Second-round multiplex PCR came after first-round RT-PCR with HTBI primers. TCRdb independently ran MiXCR on the multiplex PCR reads; one entry per CDR3 protein. This table has about 410,000 distinct CDR3 sequences, roughly 18% appearing once. This sequence joins TRBV28 and TRBJ1-5; D possibly corresponds to TRBD1 (5 bases). This clonotype originated in a woman in her late teens or twenties with Graves' ophthalmopathy. The sequenced sample consisted of peripheral blood. The CDR3 protein is CASSTGAGGPNQPQHF. For the CDR3, the DNA is TGTGCCAGCAGTACCGGGGCAGGAGGGCCCAATCAGCCCCAGCATTTT. Looking up the rest from reference TRBV28 and TRBJ1-5 gives the full variable domain: DVKVTQSSRYLVKRTGEKVFLECVQDMDHENMFWYRQDPGLGLRLIYFSYDVKMKEKGDIPEGYSVSREKKERFSLILESASTNQTSMYLCASSTGAGGPNQPQHFGDGTRLSIL.